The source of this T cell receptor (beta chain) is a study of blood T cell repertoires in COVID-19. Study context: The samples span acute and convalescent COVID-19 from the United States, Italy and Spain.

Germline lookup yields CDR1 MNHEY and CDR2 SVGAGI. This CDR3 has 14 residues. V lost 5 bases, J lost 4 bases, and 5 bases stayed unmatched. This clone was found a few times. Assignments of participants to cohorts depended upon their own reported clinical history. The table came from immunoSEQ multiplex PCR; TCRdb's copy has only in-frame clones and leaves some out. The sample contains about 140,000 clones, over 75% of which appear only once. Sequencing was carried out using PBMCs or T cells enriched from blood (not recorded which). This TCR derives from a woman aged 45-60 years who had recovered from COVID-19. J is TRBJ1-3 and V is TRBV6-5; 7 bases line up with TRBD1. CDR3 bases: TGTGCCAGCAGTACCGTAGGGGGCGGAAACACCATATATTTT. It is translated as CASSTVGGGNTIYF.